The 10 T cell receptor beta chains listed next were all sequenced from one sample in a study of T cell responses to AZD1222 COVID-19 vaccine. Data came from immunoSEQ multiplex PCR; TCRdb stores just in-frame clones and leaves some out. Of 100,000 to 150,000 clones in the sample, 80% to 90% are singletons; the top ten hold around 27%. The sequencing here drew on peripheral blood, taken 28 days after the second AZD1222 dose. Receptor source: an adult who received the AZD1222 COVID-19 vaccine.

This chain links TRBV10-1 with TRBJ2-1; TRBD2 matches 9 bases. CDR3 length: 15 residues. The J segment lost 2 bases and the V segment lost 9 bases, leaving 8 bases of the junction unmatched. Looked up from germline, CDR1 is WNHNN and CDR2 is SYGVQD (reference sequence). The CDR3 region is CARWARLAAYNEQFF. Written as DNA, the CDR3 is TGCGCCAGATGGGCCCGACTAGCGGCCTACAATGAGCAGTTCTTC.

V gene TRBV9 combines with J gene TRBJ1-2, with D hard to call. V was cut by 2 bases and J by 8 bases, with 13 bases left in between. CDR3 length: 13 residues. Looked up from germline, CDR1 is SGDLS and CDR2 is YYNGEE. The CDR3 DNA reads as TGTGCCAGCAGCGTTGACCTACTCGGGGGCTACACCTTC. Amino acids: CASSVDLLGGYTF. The variable domain in full, completed from reference TRBV9 and TRBJ1-2, reads DSGVTQTPKHLITATGQRVTLRCSPRSGDLSVYWYQQSLDQGLQFLIQYYNGEERAKGNILERFSAQQFPDLHSELNLSSLELGDSALYFCASSVDLLGGYTFGSGTRLTVV.

The CDR3 region has the DNA TGTGCCAGCAGTTTACCCGGGACAGGGGGTAATCAGCCCCAGCATTTT. Its translation: CASSLPGTGGNQPQHF. The rearrangement uses TRBV28 and TRBJ1-5, with TRBD1 matching over 11 bases. This CDR3 has 16 residues. Germline V gene data show CDR1 as MDHEN and CDR2 as SYDVKM. The ends lost 2 bases at V and 4 bases at J; junction bases unmatched: 4.

The chain carries TRBV19 and TRBJ2-2, with D perhaps TRBD1 or TRBD2 (6 bases each). The germline V gene has CDR1 LNHDA and CDR2 SQIVND (reference sequence). This CDR3 has 14 residues. With 1 base removed from V and 5 bases from J, the gap between germline ends came to 8 bases. In DNA, the CDR3 is TGTGCCAGTAGTATAGTAGGGGGGACCGGGGAGCTGTTTTTT. The encoded protein is CASSIVGGTGELFF.

The V gene is TRBV18, the J gene TRBJ2-7; D is ambiguous. V shed 1 base and J shed 3 bases, with 7 bases lying between them. Germline V gene lookup returns CDR1 KGHSH and CDR2 LQKENI. The CDR3 length is 13 residues. CDR3 sequence (DNA): TGTGCCAGCTCACCACAGTCTTACTACGAGCAGTACTTC. Protein: CASSPQSYYEQYF.

This chain uses TRBV5-6 with TRBJ1-2; D perhaps matches TRBD1 (6 bases). The CDR3 loop spans 13 amino acids. With 4 bases removed from V and 5 bases from J, the gap between germline ends came to 12 bases. Germline values: CDR1 SGHDT, CDR2 YYEEEE. This CDR3 is CASSAGTPYGYTF. CDR3 coding DNA: TGTGCCAGCAGCGCCGGGACACCTTATGGCTACACCTTC.

The CDR3 DNA reads as TGTGCCAGCAGCGCCCGACTAGCGGGGAACAATGAGCAGTTCTTC. Protein sequence: CASSARLAGNNEQFF. This sequence joins TRBV9 and TRBJ2-1; 11 positions agree with TRBD2. The CDR3 extends over 15 amino acids. CDR1 and CDR2 from the germline V gene are SGDLS and YYNGEE. V trimming: 3 bases; J trimming: 5 bases; junction bases outside the gene matches: 4.

The V and J genes are TRBV9 and TRBJ2-3; TRBD2 matches 13 bases. Germline CDR1 is SGDLS and CDR2 is YYNGEE. The V gene end was trimmed by 2 bases and the J gene end by 2 bases; junction bases not matched to a gene: 2. CDR3 size: 16 residues. CDR3 amino acids: CASSVTSGGYTDTQYF. The CDR3 DNA sequence: TGTGCCAGCAGCGTGACTAGCGGGGGGTACACAGATACGCAGTATTTT.

The chain links TRBV5-8 to TRBJ2-3; 12 nucleotides align to TRBD2. Per germline, CDR1 SGHTS and CDR2 YDEGEE. This CDR3 has 17 amino acids. After removal of 0 bases from V and 3 bases from J, the junction contained 5 bases not matched to a gene. The CDR3 protein is CASSLALAGGRTDTQYF. The CDR3, as DNA: TGTGCCAGCAGCTTGGCACTAGCGGGGGGCCGGACAGATACGCAGTATTTT.

In this sample, this clone turned up a few times. This chain connects TRBV7-2 to TRBJ1-2; the D is unclear. The CDR3 totals 14 residues. The germline V and J ends were trimmed by 1 base and 1 base, with 7 bases remaining between them. Germline CDR1 is SGHTA and CDR2 is FQGNSA. This CDR3 reads CASSLVQLNYGYTF. CDR3 nucleotide sequence: TGTGCCAGCAGCTTAGTTCAGCTTAACTATGGCTACACCTTC.